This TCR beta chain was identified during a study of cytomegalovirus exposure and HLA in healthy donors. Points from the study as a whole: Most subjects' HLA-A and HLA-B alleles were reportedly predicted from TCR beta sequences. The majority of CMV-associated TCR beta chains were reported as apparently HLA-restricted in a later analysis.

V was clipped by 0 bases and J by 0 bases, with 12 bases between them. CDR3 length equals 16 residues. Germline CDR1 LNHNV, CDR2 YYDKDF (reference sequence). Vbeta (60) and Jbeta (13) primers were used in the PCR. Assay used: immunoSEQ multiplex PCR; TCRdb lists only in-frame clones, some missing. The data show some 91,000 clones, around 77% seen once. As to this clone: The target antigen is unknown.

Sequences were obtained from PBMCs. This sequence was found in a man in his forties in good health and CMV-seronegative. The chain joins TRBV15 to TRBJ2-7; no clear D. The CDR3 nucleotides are TGTGCCACCAGCAGAGAGCAACAGCATACCTCCTACGAGCAGTACTTC. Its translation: CATSREQQHTSYEQYF.